This T cell receptor beta chain was retrieved from a study of blood T cells in healthy people across ages. Regarding this clonotype: The antigen is unknown.

Using a J-beta primer mix together with a sample-barcoded 5' primer, a second PCR was run for roughly 7 to 11 cycles. TCRdb re-called the 5' RACE reads through MiXCR, storing one row per CDR3 protein. This table holds roughly 1,800,000 distinct CDR3 sequences, around 50% found once. This CDR3 has 15 amino acids. Germline lookup yields CDR1 ENHRY and CDR2 SYGVKD. Trimming shortened V by 3 bases and J by 2 bases, and 11 bases separated the two germline ends. Donation came from healthy Caucasian individuals in Russia who were aged 6 to 90. General study findings and limits: Significant beta diversity loss was already apparent by age about 42, declining roughly linearly.

Sequencing input: blood. This chain connects TRBV10-3 to TRBJ2-1; D possibly corresponds to TRBD2 (5 bases). The sequence was obtained from a woman between 40 and 50 years old in good health. The CDR3 reads CAISDGRAAYNEQFF. CDR3 in DNA: TGTGCCATCAGTGATGGGAGAGCTGCCTACAATGAGCAGTTCTTC.